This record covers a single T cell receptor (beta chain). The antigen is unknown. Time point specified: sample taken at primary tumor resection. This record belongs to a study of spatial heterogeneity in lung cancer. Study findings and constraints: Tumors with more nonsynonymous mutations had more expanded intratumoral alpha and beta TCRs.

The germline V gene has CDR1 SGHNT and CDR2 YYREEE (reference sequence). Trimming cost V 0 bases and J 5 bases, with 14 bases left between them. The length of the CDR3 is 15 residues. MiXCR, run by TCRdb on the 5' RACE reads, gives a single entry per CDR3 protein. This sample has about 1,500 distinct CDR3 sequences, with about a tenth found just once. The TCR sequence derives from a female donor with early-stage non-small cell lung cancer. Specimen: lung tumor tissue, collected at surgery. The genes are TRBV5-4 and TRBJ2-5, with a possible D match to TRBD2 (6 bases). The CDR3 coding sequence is TGTGCCAGCAGCTTGGATCCTAGCGTGCCGGAGACCCAGTACTTC. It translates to CASSLDPSVPETQYF. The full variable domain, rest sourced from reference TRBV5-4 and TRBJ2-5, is ETGVTQSPTHLIKTRGQQVTLRCSSQSGHNTVSWYQQALGQGPQFIFQYYREEENGRGNFPPRFSGLQFPNYSSELNVNALELDDSALYLCASSLDPSVPETQYFGPGTRLLVL.